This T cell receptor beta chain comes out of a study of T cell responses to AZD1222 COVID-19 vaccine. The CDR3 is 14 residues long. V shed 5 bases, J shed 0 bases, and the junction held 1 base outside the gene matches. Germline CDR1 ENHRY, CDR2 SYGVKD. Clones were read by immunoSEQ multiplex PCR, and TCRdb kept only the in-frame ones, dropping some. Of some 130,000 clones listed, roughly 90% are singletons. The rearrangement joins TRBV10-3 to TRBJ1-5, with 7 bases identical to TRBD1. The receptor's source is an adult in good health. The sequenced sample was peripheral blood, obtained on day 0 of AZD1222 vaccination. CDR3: CAISRQGSNQPQHF. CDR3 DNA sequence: TGTGCCATCAGTCGACAGGGTAGCAATCAGCCCCAGCATTTT.